The T cell receptor (beta chain) described here comes from a study of CD8 T cells in ankylosing spondylitis. Germline V gives CDR1 SNHLY, CDR2 FYNNEI. Deletions cut 7 bases from V and 3 bases from J, with 15 bases between. The CDR3 runs 15 residues. On this clonotype: Its antigen remains unknown.

Study results and limitations: Significantly higher representation of disease-linked clones was reported for matched ankylosing spondylitis synovial fluid. The study identified a TCR beta motif of fewer than 10 highly homologous variants that appeared characteristic of ankylosing spondylitis blood.

Making use of molecular barcodes, quantitative 5'-RACE generated TCR beta libraries. MiXCR, applied by TCRdb to the 5' RACE reads, yields one record per CDR3 protein. The sample holds 300,000 to 400,000 distinct CDR3 sequences, 11% seen once. The sequenced sample consisted of blood, either unsorted or a sorted T cell fraction (not recorded which). The receptor comes from a female donor with ankylosing spondylitis or in good health (not recorded which). The chain carries TRBV2 and TRBJ2-2; weak D call: TRBD2 (5 bases). The CDR3 DNA is TGTGCCAGCACTCCGGAGCGGATTTACACCGGGGAGCTGTTTTTT. This gives the protein CASTPERIYTGELFF.